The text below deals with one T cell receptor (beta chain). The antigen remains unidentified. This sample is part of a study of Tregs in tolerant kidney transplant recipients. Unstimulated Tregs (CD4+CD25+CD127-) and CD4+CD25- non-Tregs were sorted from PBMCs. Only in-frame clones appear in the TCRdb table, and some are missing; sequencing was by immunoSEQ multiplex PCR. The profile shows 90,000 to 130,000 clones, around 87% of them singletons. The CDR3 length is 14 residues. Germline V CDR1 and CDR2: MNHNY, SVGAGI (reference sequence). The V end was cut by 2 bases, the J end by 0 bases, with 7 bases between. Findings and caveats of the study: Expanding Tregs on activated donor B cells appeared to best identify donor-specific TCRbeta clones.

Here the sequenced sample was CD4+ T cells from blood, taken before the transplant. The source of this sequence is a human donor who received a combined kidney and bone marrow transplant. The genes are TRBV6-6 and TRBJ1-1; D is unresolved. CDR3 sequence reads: CASSYPEMNTEAFF. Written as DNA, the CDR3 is TGTGCCAGCAGTTACCCAGAAATGAACACTGAAGCTTTCTTT.